This is a list of T cell receptor beta chains from one sample in a study of beta chain features in type 1 diabetes. Assay: immunoSEQ multiplex PCR; the TCRdb copy retains only in-frame clones and omits some. In the table there are 550,000 to 850,000 clones, roughly 13% of which are singletons. The specimen was naive CD4+ T cells from blood. The receptors stem from a man aged 18 to 35 with type 1 diabetes. Each CDR3 is given with its conserved first and last residue. Each record gives: D gene, J gene, V gene, CDR3 protein. The D gene is left open where the match is weak.

>-|TRBJ2-2|TRBV6-5
CASSWQNTGELFF
>TRBD1|TRBJ2-2|TRBV19
CASSLGQGRAGELFF
>-|TRBJ1-2|TRBV14
CASSQDMADYGYTF
>-|TRBJ1-5|TRBV19
CASSILRSGWPQHF
>TRBD1|TRBJ1-2|TRBV5-4
CASSLPGGGYGYTF
>-|TRBJ2-2|TRBV15
CATSRDANAGRANTGELFF
>TRBD2|TRBJ2-3|TRBV5-1
CASSSVLAGGPDTQYF
>-|TRBJ1-4|TRBV7-6
CASSFGFDGEKLFF
>-|TRBJ1-2|TRBV15
CATSRPAVYGYTF
>-|TRBJ2-1|TRBV5-1
CASSQLGLNEQFF
>TRBD2|TRBJ2-5|TRBV4-1
CASSQVPALAGVWETQYF
>-|TRBJ1-2|TRBV18
CASSPGQEYGYTF
>-|TRBJ2-1|TRBV5-6
CASSYQANGPEGEQFF
>TRBD1|TRBJ1-2|TRBV27
CASSPARDSYGYTF
>-|TRBJ2-7|TRBV30
CAWSLGAAAPYEQYF
>-|TRBJ2-6|TRBV5-1
CASSRASGANVLTF
>-|TRBJ1-1|TRBV19
CASSIDRENTEAFF
>TRBD2|TRBJ2-3|TRBV10-1
CASSDGAGGQQDTQYF
>TRBD1|TRBJ1-5|TRBV7-9
CASSLGQGAGQPQHF
>-|TRBJ1-4|TRBV30
CAWGGEKLFF
>-|TRBJ2-2|TRBV30
CTWSTYTGELFF
>-|TRBJ1-1|TRBV9
CASSVVGGAGRSEAFF
>-|TRBJ1-6|TRBV30
CAWDSLSYNSPLHF
>-|TRBJ1-1|TRBV10-2
CASSMTVNTEAFF
>-|TRBJ2-3|TRBV30
CAWSAGQETQYF
>TRBD2|TRBJ2-5|TRBV2
CASSETSGPPWYF
>TRBD1|TRBJ1-5|TRBV6-6
CASSQQGNNQPQHF
>-|TRBJ2-7|TRBV19
CASSWQGSSYEQYF
>-|TRBJ1-1|TRBV30
CACGNRVLLGAFF
>TRBD1|TRBJ1-2|TRBV5-6
CASIPGQGYGYTF
>-|TRBJ2-3|TRBV30
CAWSVPTAADTQYF
>TRBD1|TRBJ2-1|TRBV7-7
CASSSNPQGDQFF
>-|TRBJ1-6|TRBV7-9
CASSLDLNSPLHF
>-|TRBJ1-2|TRBV18
CASSPLDLTFANYGYTF
>-|TRBJ2-5|TRBV6-6
CASSFVTGEQETQYF
>-|TRBJ2-1|TRBV5-1
CASSLGGEYNEQFF
>TRBD1|TRBJ1-5|TRBV30
CAWSDGQGPYQPQHF
>-|TRBJ1-1|TRBV7-9
CASSQNTEAFF
>-|TRBJ2-1|TRBV5-1
CASSPFSGSNNEQFF
>-|TRBJ1-5|TRBV30
CAWNGPNQPQHF
>TRBD2|TRBJ2-7|TRBV6-5
CASSLLAGLYEQYF
>-|TRBJ2-3|TRBV14
CASGPGGTDTQYF
>-|TRBJ2-3|TRBV5-1
CASAPRAGTGSTDTQYF
>-|TRBJ2-2|TRBV7-2
CASSSDTGELFF
>-|TRBJ2-3|TRBV2
CASRSGWSSSTDTQYF
>-|TRBJ1-3|TRBV9
CASSVGGLAGNTIYF
>-|TRBJ1-6|TRBV7-6
CASSFPTSYNSPLHF
>-|TRBJ1-1|TRBV10-3
CAISVTGSDTEAFF
>-|TRBJ2-1|TRBV7-9
CASSLESMGLDEQFF
>-|TRBJ2-5|TRBV5-4
CASSLVGQETQYF
>-|TRBJ1-2|TRBV19
CASSSGDQLPLDYGYTF
>-|TRBJ2-3|TRBV5-1
CASSFRGVSSGNTDTQYF
>TRBD1|TRBJ2-3|TRBV28
CASSSSYRGGTDTQYF
>TRBD2|TRBJ2-5|TRBV5-4
CASSLPRSGGQETQYF